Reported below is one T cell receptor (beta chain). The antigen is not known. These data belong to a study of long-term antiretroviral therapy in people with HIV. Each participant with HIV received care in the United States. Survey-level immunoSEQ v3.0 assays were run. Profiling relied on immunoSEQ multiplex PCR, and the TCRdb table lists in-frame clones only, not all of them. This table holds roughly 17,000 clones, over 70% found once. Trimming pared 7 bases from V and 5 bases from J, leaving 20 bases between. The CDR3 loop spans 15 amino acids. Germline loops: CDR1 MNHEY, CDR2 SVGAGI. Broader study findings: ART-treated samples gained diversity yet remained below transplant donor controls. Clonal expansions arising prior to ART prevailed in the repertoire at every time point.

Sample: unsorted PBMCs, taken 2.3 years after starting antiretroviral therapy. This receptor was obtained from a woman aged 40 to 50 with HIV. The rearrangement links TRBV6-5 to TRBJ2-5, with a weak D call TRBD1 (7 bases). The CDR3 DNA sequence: TGTGCCAGCAAGGGGTACGGAGGGGGCAGGGAGACCCAGTACTTC. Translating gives CASKGYGGGRETQYF.